The subject of this entry is one T cell receptor beta chain. A multiplex PCR was run with 60 Vbeta primers and 13 Jbeta primers. Clones were read by immunoSEQ multiplex PCR, and TCRdb kept only the in-frame ones, dropping some. The sample contains tens of thousands of clones, 62% of which appear only once. The record originates from a study of cytomegalovirus exposure and HLA in healthy donors. Germline V gives CDR1 LGHNA, CDR2 YNFKEQ. The CDR3 has 16 amino acids. J was trimmed by 3 bases and V by 2 bases; bases with no gene match: 7. The chain joins TRBV4-2 to TRBJ2-7; 10 nucleotides match TRBD1. The origin of this receptor is a male donor in good health and CMV-seropositive. The sample consisted of PBMCs. The CDR3 DNA follows: TGTGCCAGCAGCCAATCGCCGGGACAGGGGAACTACGAGCAGTACTTC. This sequence encodes CASSQSPGQGNYEQYF.